This passage covers 26 T cell receptor beta chains from one sample sequenced in a study of T cell changes during pregnancy in multiple sclerosis. Produced via immunoSEQ multiplex PCR; TCRdb's table is partial and in-frame only. Of tens of thousands of clones listed, 80% to 95% are singletons. The input for sequencing was peripheral blood, taken in the third trimester of pregnancy. The receptors derive from a female donor in good health, enrolled as a control in a pregnancy study.

V is TRBV5-1 and J is TRBJ1-2, with TRBD1 matching over 8 bases. This CDR3 has 14 amino acids. CDR1 and CDR2 from the germline V gene are SGHRS and YFSETQ. The V segment lost 4 bases and the J segment 3 bases; nucleotides outside the gene matches: 5. The CDR3 spells CASSTDRGDYGYTF. In nucleotides, the CDR3 is TGCGCCAGCAGCACCGACAGGGGAGACTATGGCTACACCTTC.

The V and J genes are TRBV30 and TRBJ2-1, with 9 bases that match TRBD2. Germline loops: CDR1 GTSNPN, CDR2 SVGIG (reference sequence). Trimming cost V 7 bases and J 1 base; bases outside gene matches: 8. The CDR3 totals 15 residues. In nucleotides, the CDR3 is TGTGCCTCTAGCGGGGACTCCTCATCCTACAATGAGCAGTTCTTC. Its protein product is CASSGDSSSYNEQFF.

The V and J genes are TRBV2 and TRBJ1-2, with D uncertain. V gave up 4 bases and J gave up 5 bases, with 8 bases separating them. The CDR3 sequence is 12 residues long. The germline CDR1 and CDR2 sequences are SNHLY and FYNNEI. The CDR3 nucleotides read TGTGCCAGCAGTGGGGAGCTGTATGGCTACACCTTC. Translation gives CASSGELYGYTF.

The chain recombines TRBV30 with TRBJ1-4; no definite D call. The germline CDR1 and CDR2 sequences are GTSNPN and SVGIG (reference sequence). The length of the CDR3 is 14 residues. The ends were cut back, 0 bases at V and 5 bases at J, with 10 bases in the middle. CDR3 coding DNA: TGTGCCTGGAGTGTGGGCAGCTTCAATGAAAAACTGTTTTTT. This sequence encodes CAWSVGSFNEKLFF. The variable domain in full, completed from reference TRBV30 and TRBJ1-4, reads SQTIHQWPATLVQPVGSPLSLECTVEGTSNPNLYWYRQAAGRGLQLLFYSVGIGQISSEVPQNLSASRPQDRQFILSSKKLLLSDSGFYLCAWSVGSFNEKLFFGSGTQLSVL.

As regards this clone: Sequence at one end of the junction differs from germline and may be a read error. The chain uses TRBV12-5 and TRBJ1-3; 10 nucleotides match TRBD1. The CDR3 consists of 14 residues. Germline V gene data show CDR1 as LGHNT and CDR2 as FRNRAP. CDR3 amino acids: CASGLGQGRNTIYF. The CDR3 bases are TGTGCTAGTGGATTGGGACAGGGGAGAAACACCATATATTTT.

The genes are TRBV4-1 and TRBJ2-1; D gene ambiguous. The CDR3 totals 16 residues. The V gene lost 4 bases and the J gene lost 3 bases, with 16 bases spanning the gap. Germline V gene data show CDR1 as MGHRA and CDR2 as YSYEKL. The CDR3 sequence is CASSPGPPRDYNEQFF. As DNA, the CDR3 is TGCGCCAGCAGCCCTGGTCCACCCCGAGACTACAATGAGCAGTTCTTC.

Only one count was recorded for this clone. CDR3 region: CASSYVGGVNEQFF. Written as DNA, the CDR3 is TGTGCCAGCAGTTACGTTGGCGGGGTCAATGAGCAGTTCTTC. V usage is TRBV6-5 and J usage is TRBJ2-1; maybe TRBD2 (6 bases). Germline-derived CDR1 and CDR2 are MNHEY and SVGAGI. The CDR3 is 14 residues long. V was pared by 2 bases and J by 6 bases, with 11 bases between.

This clone showed up just a few times. The chain employs TRBV29-1 and TRBJ1-1; tentatively, D is TRBD1 (6 bases). Trimming took 5 bases from V and 4 from J, leaving 23 bases between them. From germline, CDR1 is SQVTM and CDR2 ANQGSEA. The CDR3 has 16 amino acids. The chain's CDR3 is CSVSPWEAGGGTEAFF. The CDR3 DNA is TGCAGCGTTTCCCCTTGGGAGGCGGGGGGCGGCACTGAAGCTTTCTTT.

J is TRBJ2-7 and V is TRBV5-1, with 7 positions matching TRBD2. V lost 4 bases to trimming and J lost 2 bases; unmatched junction nucleotides: 6. Germline V lookup: CDR1 SGHRS, CDR2 YFSETQ. The CDR3 covers 14 residues. CDR3 sequence: CASSLSGGTYEQYF. In nucleotides, the CDR3 is TGCGCCAGCAGCCTCTCGGGAGGAACCTACGAGCAGTACTTC.

CDR3 sequence reads: CASSLKLPMTNTGELFF. The CDR3 nucleotides are TGTGCCAGCAGCTTAAAGCTACCGATGACGAACACCGGGGAGCTGTTTTTT. The chain combines TRBV7-9 with TRBJ2-2; no reliable D call. The V end lost 2 bases, the J end lost 0 bases, and 13 bases lay between the germline ends. The CDR3 covers 17 residues. Germline V gene data show CDR1 as SEHNR and CDR2 as FQNEAQ (reference sequence).

The chain is built from TRBV6-5 and TRBJ2-7, with 10 bases identical to TRBD2. Trimming removed 5 bases from V and 0 bases from J; junction bases left unmatched: 4. The length of the CDR3 is 15 residues. Germline CDR1 and CDR2: MNHEY and SVGAGI. As DNA, the CDR3 is TGTGCCAGCAGTACTACTAGCGGGAACTCCTACGAGCAGTACTTC. Encoded protein: CASSTTSGNSYEQYF.

The chain couples TRBV13 to TRBJ2-7, with D tentatively TRBD2 (7 bases). The CDR3 has 13 residues. V was shortened by 5 bases and J by 5 bases, with 13 bases between the two germline ends. Germline-derived CDR1 and CDR2 are PRHDT and FYEKMQ (reference sequence). CDR3 sequence reads: CASSPRGGDEQYF. The CDR3 DNA reads as TGTGCCAGCAGCCCCAGGGGAGGGGACGAGCAGTACTTC.

The rearrangement links TRBV27 to TRBJ2-7, with D possibly being TRBD1 (5 bases). V lost 0 bases, J lost 3 bases, and 15 bases lay in between. This CDR3 has 16 amino acids. Germline loops: CDR1 MNHEY, CDR2 SMNVEV (reference sequence). In DNA, the CDR3 is TGTGCCAGCAGTTTATCTGGTGGAGACAGATACTACGAGCAGTACTTC. Its translation is CASSLSGGDRYYEQYF.

In its sample, this clone was seen a few times. The rearrangement joins TRBV4-3 to TRBJ1-2; D is uncertain. Germline CDR1 LGHNA, CDR2 YSLEER. V was cut by 1 base and J by 4 bases, with 13 bases left in between. The CDR3 contains 15 residues. CDR3 in DNA: TGCGCCAGCAGCCAAGGGGCAGCAGCCCTCTATGGCTACACCTTC. Protein product: CASSQGAAALYGYTF.

V and J are TRBV11-2 and TRBJ1-2; D ambiguous. The length of the CDR3 is 15 residues. The ends were cut back, 1 base at V and 0 bases at J, with 9 bases in the middle. CDR1 SGHAT and CDR2 FQNNGV come from the germline V gene. The CDR3 bases are TGTGCCAGCAGCTTAGGGCCACACACTAACTATGGCTACACCTTC. The encoded protein is CASSLGPHTNYGYTF. Filled out from reference TRBV11-2 and TRBJ1-2, the complete variable domain reads EAGVAQSPRYKIIEKRQSVAFWCNPISGHATLYWYQQILGQGPKLLIQFQNNGVVDDSQLPKDRFSAERLKGVDSTLKIQPAKLEDSAVYLCASSLGPHTNYGYTFGSGTRLTVV.

This chain links TRBV19 with TRBJ1-1; the D gene is possibly TRBD1 (5 bases). The CDR3 extends over 15 amino acids. With 6 bases removed from V and 5 bases from J, the gap between germline ends came to 19 bases. Germline V lookup: CDR1 LNHDA, CDR2 SQIVND (reference sequence). CDR3 in DNA: TGTGCCAGTAGCCCCTTAAGGGGTGGTGAAACTGAAGCTTTCTTT. It codes for CASSPLRGGETEAFF.

This sequence joins TRBV5-1 and TRBJ2-7, with 9 bases fitting TRBD2. This CDR3 contains 15 residues. Per germline, CDR1 SGHRS and CDR2 YFSETQ. Trimming took 4 bases from V and 3 from J; bases not matched to a gene: 8. The CDR3: CASSGSGGSLYEQYF. CDR3 DNA: TGCGCCAGCAGCGGGAGCGGGGGGTCCCTCTACGAGCAGTACTTC.

The chain combines TRBV5-4 with TRBJ2-7; D may be TRBD2 (6 bases). The CDR3 extends over 16 amino acids. Trimming cost V 1 base and J 7 bases, with 21 bases left between them. The V gene's germline CDR1 is SGHNT and CDR2 YYREEE (reference sequence). CDR3 residues: CASSLPKAGMGGEQYF. CDR3 DNA: TGTGCCAGCAGCTTGCCTAAAGCGGGCATGGGTGGGGAGCAGTACTTC. Based on the CDR3 plus reference TRBV5-4 and TRBJ2-7, the full variable domain is ETGVTQSPTHLIKTRGQQVTLRCSSQSGHNTVSWYQQALGQGPQFIFQYYREEENGRGNFPPRFSGLQFPNYSSELNVNALELDDSALYLCASSLPKAGMGGEQYFGPGTRLTVT.

The chain employs TRBV30 and TRBJ2-3, with D uncertain. This CDR3 has 14 amino acids. Trimming pared 1 base from V and 3 bases from J, leaving 11 bases between. Germline CDR1 GTSNPN, CDR2 SVGIG (reference sequence). The CDR3 DNA reads as TGTGCCTGGAGTGGCTCGGTCCCTACAGATACGCAGTATTTT. It encodes CAWSGSVPTDTQYF.

The genes are TRBV7-2 and TRBJ1-3; D is uncertain. Trimming left V 0 bases short and J 9 bases short, with 12 bases between. The CDR3 runs to 14 residues. The germline V gene encodes CDR1 SGHTA and CDR2 FQGNSA. CDR3 in DNA: TGTGCCAGCAGCTTAGCGGTACCCTGGGCCACCATATATTTT. Translation: CASSLAVPWATIYF.

V is TRBV5-1 and J is TRBJ2-7; 7 nucleotides agree with TRBD2. Germline V gives CDR1 SGHRS, CDR2 YFSETQ. The junction had 2 bases not matched to a gene; V was cut back by 0 bases and J by 5 bases. The CDR3 length is 13 residues. The CDR3 loop is CASSLEGRDEQYF. The CDR3 bases are TGCGCCAGCAGCTTGGAGGGGAGGGACGAGCAGTACTTC.

This clone was observed once. The CDR3 reads CASSLQGQGTEAFF. As DNA, the CDR3 is TGTGCCAGCAGTTTACAGGGTCAGGGCACTGAAGCTTTCTTT. The chain uses TRBV27 and TRBJ1-1; tentatively, D is TRBD1 (5 bases). Germline loops: CDR1 MNHEY, CDR2 SMNVEV (reference sequence). This CDR3 has 14 amino acids. Trimming removed 2 bases from V and 4 bases from J, with 11 bases in between.

The chain recombines TRBV6-5 with TRBJ2-6; no reliable D call. There are 15 residues in the CDR3. Germline assignment: CDR1 MNHEY and CDR2 SVGAGI. Trimming pared 5 bases from V and 4 bases from J, leaving 12 bases between. In DNA, the CDR3 is TGTGCCAGCAGTACGGCGGTATACGGGGCCAACGTCCTGACTTTC. This gives the protein CASSTAVYGANVLTF.

V gene TRBV6-1 combines with J gene TRBJ1-2, with 11 bases identical to TRBD1. V gave up 2 bases and J gave up 6 bases; unmatched junction bases: 5. Germline CDR1 reads MNHNS; CDR2 reads SASEGT. CDR3 length equals 15 residues. The CDR3 spells CASSELRTGGHGYTF. CDR3 DNA: TGTGCCAGCAGTGAATTAAGGACAGGGGGCCATGGCTACACCTTC.

This chain joins TRBV5-1 and TRBJ1-5; 9 nucleotides match TRBD1. The J segment lost 4 bases and the V segment lost 4 bases, leaving 9 bases of the junction unmatched. The CDR3 is 16 amino acids. Germline lookup yields CDR1 SGHRS and CDR2 YFSETQ. This CDR3 is CASSLTPGQGNQPQHF. CDR3 nucleotide sequence: TGCGCCAGCAGCCTCACCCCGGGACAGGGAAATCAGCCCCAGCATTTT.

The J gene is TRBJ2-7, the V gene TRBV6-1; 7 positions agree with TRBD1. The ends lost 1 base at V and 5 bases at J; junction bases unmatched: 8. This CDR3 has 15 amino acids. CDR1 is MNHNS and CDR2 is SASEGT in the germline V gene. The CDR3 sequence is CASSEEPDRVHEQYF. The CDR3 DNA reads TGTGCCAGCAGTGAAGAACCTGACAGGGTCCACGAGCAGTACTTC.